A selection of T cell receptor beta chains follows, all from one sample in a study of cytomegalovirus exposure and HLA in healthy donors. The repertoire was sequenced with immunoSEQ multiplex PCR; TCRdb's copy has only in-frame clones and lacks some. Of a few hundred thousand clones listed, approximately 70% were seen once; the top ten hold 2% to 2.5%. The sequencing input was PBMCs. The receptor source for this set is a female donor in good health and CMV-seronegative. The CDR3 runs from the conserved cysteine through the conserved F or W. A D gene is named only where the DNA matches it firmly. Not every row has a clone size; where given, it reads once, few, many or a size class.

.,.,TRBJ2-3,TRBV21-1,TGTGCCAGCAGCAAAAAGGCGACTACCACAGATACGCAGTATTTT,CASSKKATTTDTQYF
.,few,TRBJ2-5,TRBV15,TGTGCCACCAGCTCTCATATGTCTGAACAGCCGGGAGCGACCCAGTACTTC,CATSSHMSEQPGATQYF
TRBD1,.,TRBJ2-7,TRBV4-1,TGCGCCAGCAGCCAACTAATTGGGACAGGGATTGGGACCTACGAGCAGTACTTC,CASSQLIGTGIGTYEQYF
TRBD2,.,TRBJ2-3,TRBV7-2,TGTGCTTCGGGAGGAACCACAGATACGCAGTATTTT,CASGGTTDTQYF
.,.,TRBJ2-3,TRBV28,TGTGCCAGCGCCCGGGGGAGTAGCACAGATACGCAGTATTTT,CASARGSSTDTQYF
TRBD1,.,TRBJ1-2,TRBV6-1,TGTGCCAGCAGTGACCGGGACAGGGGAATATTTTCTAACTATGGCTACACCTTC,CASSDRDRGIFSNYGYTF
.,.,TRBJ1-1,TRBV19,TGTGCCAGTAGTTCATTCGAGGCTTTCTTT,CASSSFEAFF
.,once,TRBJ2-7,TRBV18,TGTGCCAGCTCACCAACAACAGGGGGGGCCTACGAGCAGTACTTC,CASSPTTGGAYEQYF
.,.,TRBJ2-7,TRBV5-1,TGCGCCAGCAGCCCGACAGACTACGAGCAGTACTTC,CASSPTDYEQYF
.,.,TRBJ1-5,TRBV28,TGTGCCAGCAGTTTGGGGGGTGAGCCCCAGCATTTT,CASSLGGEPQHF
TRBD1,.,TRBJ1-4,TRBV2,TGTGCCAGCGCGGGACAGGGGGGTGAAAAACTGTTTTTT,CASAGQGGEKLFF
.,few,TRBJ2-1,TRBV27,TGTGCCAGCAGTTTTGGGCCCAAATTCGCGCAGTTCTTC,CASSFGPKFAQFF